These 8 T cell receptor beta chains share one sample of origin, sequenced in a study of shared clonotypes between healthy human individuals. Generated by immunoSEQ multiplex PCR, the TCRdb table keeps only in-frame clones and is missing some. This sample has hundreds of thousands of clones, with 73% found just once. The sample comprised memory CD4+ T cells sorted from blood. The sample's subset: CD45RA-negative fraction. Every receptor here comes from a woman aged 25 to 39 in good health.

This chain joins TRBV5-4 and TRBJ2-2; the match to TRBD2 covers 7 bases. With V trimmed by 4 bases and J by 0 bases, 6 bases remained unmatched. Germline loops: CDR1 SGHNT, CDR2 YYREEE (reference sequence). The CDR3 has 16 residues. CDR3 bases: TGTGCCAGCAGCCCACAGGCGGGAGCGAACACCGGGGAGCTGTTTTTT. This encodes CASSPQAGANTGELFF.

The genes are TRBV29-1 and TRBJ2-2; 7 positions agree with TRBD1. The CDR3 length is 16 residues. The V gene's germline CDR1 is SQVTM and CDR2 ANQGSEA. V was clipped by 3 bases and J by 4 bases; unmatched bases: 11. CDR3 sequence: CSVETPYRGGTGELFF. As DNA, the CDR3 is TGCAGCGTTGAGACCCCCTACAGGGGTGGCACCGGGGAGCTGTTTTTT.

There are a few counts of this clone. The chain employs TRBV4-1 and TRBJ1-6, with D unclear. The length of the CDR3 is 14 residues. Germline assignment: CDR1 MGHRA and CDR2 YSYEKL. V shed 1 base and J shed 7 bases, with 8 bases lying between them. DNA of the CDR3: TGCGCCAGCAGCCAAGCAGGTCTGAATTCACCCCTCCACTTT. This codes for CASSQAGLNSPLHF.

The chain recombines TRBV6-5 with TRBJ2-2; no reliable D call. CDR1 is MNHEY and CDR2 is SVGAGI in the germline V gene. Between the trimmed V and J ends, which lost 0 bases and 7 bases, there was a span of 12 bases. The CDR3 is 15 residues long. CDR3 region: CASSYSMGMHGELFF. CDR3 DNA: TGTGCCAGCAGTTACTCGATGGGGATGCACGGGGAGCTGTTTTTT.

V is TRBV28 and J is TRBJ2-2; D remains ambiguous. The CDR3 contains 15 residues. Germline-derived CDR1 and CDR2 are MDHEN and SYDVKM. V shed 2 bases and J shed 2 bases, with 9 bases lying between them. This CDR3 is CASSLGLGNTGELFF. DNA of the CDR3: TGTGCCAGCAGTTTAGGGCTAGGTAACACCGGGGAGCTGTTTTTT. Based on the CDR3 plus reference TRBV28 and TRBJ2-2, the full variable domain is DVKVTQSSRYLVKRTGEKVFLECVQDMDHENMFWYRQDPGLGLRLIYFSYDVKMKEKGDIPEGYSVSREKKERFSLILESASTNQTSMYLCASSLGLGNTGELFFGEGSRLTVL.

The chain uses TRBV15 and TRBJ1-1, with D perhaps TRBD1 (6 bases). The CDR3 has 15 amino acids. The germline CDR1 and CDR2 sequences are LNHNV and YYDKDF (reference sequence). V dropped 3 bases and J dropped 8 bases, with 19 bases sitting between them. In nucleotides, the CDR3 is TGTGCCACCAGCAGGGGAGGAGCCGGGACATACGAAGCTTTCTTT. Amino acid sequence: CATSRGGAGTYEAFF.

For this clone: This same CDR3 is encoded by further DNA sequences in the sample. The gene calls are TRBV28 and TRBJ2-7, with TRBD1 matching over 10 bases. Looked up from germline, CDR1 is MDHEN and CDR2 is SYDVKM. This CDR3 has 14 amino acids. With V trimmed by 5 bases and J by 6 bases, 7 bases remained unmatched. The CDR3 reads CASSPGQGMGEQYF. CDR3 coding DNA: TGTGCCAGCAGTCCGGGACAGGGGATGGGCGAGCAGTACTTC.

V gene TRBV11-2 combines with J gene TRBJ2-3, with 10 bases lining up with TRBD2. Germline V CDR1 and CDR2: SGHAT, FQNNGV. This CDR3 has 16 amino acids. V gave up 4 bases and J gave up 6 bases; unmatched junction bases: 10. In DNA form, the CDR3 reads TGTGCCAGCAGCTACTCGGCTAGCGGGAGTGGGGATACGCAGTATTTT. Its translation is CASSYSASGSGDTQYF. The complete variable domain, with remaining parts taken from reference TRBV11-2 and TRBJ2-3, reads EAGVAQSPRYKIIEKRQSVAFWCNPISGHATLYWYQQILGQGPKLLIQFQNNGVVDDSQLPKDRFSAERLKGVDSTLKIQPAKLEDSAVYLCASSYSASGSGDTQYFGPGTRLTVL.